These T cell receptor beta chains were read from a single sample in a study of blood T cell repertoires in COVID-19. Sequencing used immunoSEQ multiplex PCR; TCRdb keeps in-frame clones, though not all of them. The sample includes some 150,000 clones, around 85% of them seen just once. Input material: peripheral blood. These receptors came from a woman aged 40 to 49 with active or convalescent COVID-19. The CDR3 runs from the conserved cysteine through the conserved F or W. D genes are given only for firm matches. Clone size appears in some rows only: once, few, many, or a class for an expanded clone.

j_call clone_size d_call v_call cdr3_nt cdr3_aa
TRBJ1-1 once NA TRBV12-3/TRBV12-4 TGTGCCAGCAGTCCGCAACTCTCCGGGGGTTTCTTT CASSPQLSGGFF
TRBJ1-2 NA TRBD1 TRBV19 TGTGCCAGTGTGCGGGACAGGGGTCGGAGAGACTATGGCTACACCTTC CASVRDRGRRDYGYTF
TRBJ2-3 NA NA TRBV5-8 TGTGCCAGCAGCTTGGAAGGGGGAGGGATAGATACGCAGTATTTT CASSLEGGGIDTQYF
TRBJ1-1 once TRBD1 TRBV14 TGTGCCAGCAGCCAACAACAGGGGGTGAACACTGAAGCTTTCTTT CASSQQQGVNTEAFF
TRBJ1-2 NA NA TRBV27 TGTGCCAGCAGTTTCTCCCAGAACTATGGCTACACCTTC CASSFSQNYGYTF
TRBJ1-4 NA TRBD1 TRBV28 TGTGCCAGCAGTCGGACAGGCACCCCTGAAAAACTGTTTTTT CASSRTGTPEKLFF
TRBJ1-4 NA NA TRBV28 TGTGCCAGCAGGGAACAGTCCCTCTCGTCCGCAACTAATGAAAAACTGTTTTTT CASREQSLSSATNEKLFF
TRBJ1-2 few TRBD1 TRBV5-1 TGCGCCAGCAGCTTGGCAGGGGGCGGGAACTATGGCTACACCTTC CASSLAGGGNYGYTF
TRBJ1-4 NA TRBD1 TRBV11-2 TGTGCCAGCAGTTTTCAGACAGGGACTAATGAAAAACTGTTTTTT CASSFQTGTNEKLFF
TRBJ1-4 NA NA TRBV10-1 TGCGCCAGCACCATACAGGGATTAGGGGAAAAACTGTTTTTT CASTIQGLGEKLFF
TRBJ2-2 once TRBD2 TRBV7-8 TGTGCCAGCAGCTTAATGACTAGCGGTCCGAACACCGGGGAGCTGTTTTTT CASSLMTSGPNTGELFF
TRBJ1-6 NA NA TRBV18 TGTGCCAGCTCACCGCTTCATCGGGGGGAAGAAGGTTCACCCCTCCACTTT CASSPLHRGEEGSPLHF
TRBJ1-1 NA NA TRBV28 TGTGCCAGCAGCACGGCCCTAGAGGGGAACACTGAAGCTTTCTTT CASSTALEGNTEAFF
TRBJ1-4 once TRBD1 TRBV3-1/TRBV3-2 TGTGCCAGCAGCCACCGAGACAGGGGAGAACTGTTTTTT CASSHRDRGELFF
TRBJ1-1 NA TRBD1 TRBV2 TGTGCCAGCAGCCTGCCGGGACAGGGCACTGAAGCTTTCTTT CASSLPGQGTEAFF
TRBJ2-7 few NA TRBV27 TGTGCCAGCAGTTTAAGGGGCGTCCAGGGCCCCTACGAGCAGTACTTC CASSLRGVQGPYEQYF
TRBJ1-3 NA NA TRBV14 TGTGCCAGCAGCCAATTTGGCAGCGTGGCGCCGTCCTCTGGAAACACCATATATTTT CASSQFGSVAPSSGNTIYF
TRBJ1-2 NA NA TRBV15 TGTGCCACCAGCAGAGATCCCCGGGAGAGCTACACCTTC CATSRDPRESYTF
TRBJ1-1 NA NA TRBV5-6 TGTGCCAGCAGCCCCCTGGGGACACCGAACACTGAAGCTTTCTTT CASSPLGTPNTEAFF
TRBJ1-3 NA NA TRBV3-1/TRBV3-2 TGTGCCAGCAGCCAGGCTTTTGGAAACACCATATATTTT CASSQAFGNTIYF
TRBJ2-2 NA NA TRBV21-1 TGTGCCAGCAGCCCGCGTCAGACAGGGGGGTTTCTAGCGGAGAACACCGGGGAGCTGTTTTTT CASSPRQTGGFLAENTGELFF
TRBJ2-7 NA NA TRBV18 TGTGCCAGCTCAAGTAGTCAGGGGTCCGAGCAGTACTTC CASSSSQGSEQYF
TRBJ1-1 few NA TRBV5-1 TGCGCCAGCAGCTCGGCCAGGGAAGGGTTGACTGAAGCTTTCTTT CASSSAREGLTEAFF
TRBJ1-2 once NA TRBV28 TGTGCCAGCAGCCAACCCCAACAGGGAATTGCAAGCTACACCTTC CASSQPQQGIASYTF
TRBJ1-2 NA NA TRBV28 TGTGCCAGCAGTTCCCGGGGAGGGGGTGCCTCCCCCTATGGCTACACCTTC CASSSRGGGASPYGYTF
TRBJ2-1 NA NA TRBV19 TGTGCCAGTAGGGCTAAGGCGGAGAGCTCCTACAATGAGCAGTTCTTC CASRAKAESSYNEQFF
TRBJ1-2 NA NA TRBV19 TGTGCCAGTAGTATATGGACCCTCCGGGGGGAGAACTATGGCTACACCTTC CASSIWTLRGENYGYTF
TRBJ2-1 NA TRBD1 TRBV5-1 TGCGCCAGCACCCGGACAGGGGGCTACAATGAGCAGTTCTTC CASTRTGGYNEQFF
TRBJ1-1 NA TRBD1 TRBV9 TGTGCCAGCAGCCTCCGTCCCGGGACAGGGTCGGGCACTGAAGCTTTCTTT CASSLRPGTGSGTEAFF
TRBJ2-1 NA TRBD1 TRBV5-1 TGCGCCAGCAGCTTAATGTCGCAGGGGGATGAGCAGTTCTTC CASSLMSQGDEQFF
TRBJ2-1 NA TRBD2 TRBV27 TGTGCCAGCAGTTTATCCCCCCCCGGGGGGGGCTACAATGAGCAGTTCTTC CASSLSPPGGGYNEQFF